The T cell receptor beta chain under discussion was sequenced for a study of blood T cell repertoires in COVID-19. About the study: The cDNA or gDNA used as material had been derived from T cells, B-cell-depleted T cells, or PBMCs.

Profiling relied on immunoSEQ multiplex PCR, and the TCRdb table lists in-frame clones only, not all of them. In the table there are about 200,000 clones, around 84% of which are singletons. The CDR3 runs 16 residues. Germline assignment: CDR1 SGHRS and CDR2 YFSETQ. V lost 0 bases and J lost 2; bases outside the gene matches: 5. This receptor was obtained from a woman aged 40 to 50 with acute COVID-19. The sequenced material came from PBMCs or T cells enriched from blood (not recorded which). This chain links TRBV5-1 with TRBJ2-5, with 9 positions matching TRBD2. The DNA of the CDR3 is TGCGCCAGCAGCTTGGCCCCTAGCGGGGCACAAGAGACCCAGTACTTC. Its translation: CASSLAPSGAQETQYF.